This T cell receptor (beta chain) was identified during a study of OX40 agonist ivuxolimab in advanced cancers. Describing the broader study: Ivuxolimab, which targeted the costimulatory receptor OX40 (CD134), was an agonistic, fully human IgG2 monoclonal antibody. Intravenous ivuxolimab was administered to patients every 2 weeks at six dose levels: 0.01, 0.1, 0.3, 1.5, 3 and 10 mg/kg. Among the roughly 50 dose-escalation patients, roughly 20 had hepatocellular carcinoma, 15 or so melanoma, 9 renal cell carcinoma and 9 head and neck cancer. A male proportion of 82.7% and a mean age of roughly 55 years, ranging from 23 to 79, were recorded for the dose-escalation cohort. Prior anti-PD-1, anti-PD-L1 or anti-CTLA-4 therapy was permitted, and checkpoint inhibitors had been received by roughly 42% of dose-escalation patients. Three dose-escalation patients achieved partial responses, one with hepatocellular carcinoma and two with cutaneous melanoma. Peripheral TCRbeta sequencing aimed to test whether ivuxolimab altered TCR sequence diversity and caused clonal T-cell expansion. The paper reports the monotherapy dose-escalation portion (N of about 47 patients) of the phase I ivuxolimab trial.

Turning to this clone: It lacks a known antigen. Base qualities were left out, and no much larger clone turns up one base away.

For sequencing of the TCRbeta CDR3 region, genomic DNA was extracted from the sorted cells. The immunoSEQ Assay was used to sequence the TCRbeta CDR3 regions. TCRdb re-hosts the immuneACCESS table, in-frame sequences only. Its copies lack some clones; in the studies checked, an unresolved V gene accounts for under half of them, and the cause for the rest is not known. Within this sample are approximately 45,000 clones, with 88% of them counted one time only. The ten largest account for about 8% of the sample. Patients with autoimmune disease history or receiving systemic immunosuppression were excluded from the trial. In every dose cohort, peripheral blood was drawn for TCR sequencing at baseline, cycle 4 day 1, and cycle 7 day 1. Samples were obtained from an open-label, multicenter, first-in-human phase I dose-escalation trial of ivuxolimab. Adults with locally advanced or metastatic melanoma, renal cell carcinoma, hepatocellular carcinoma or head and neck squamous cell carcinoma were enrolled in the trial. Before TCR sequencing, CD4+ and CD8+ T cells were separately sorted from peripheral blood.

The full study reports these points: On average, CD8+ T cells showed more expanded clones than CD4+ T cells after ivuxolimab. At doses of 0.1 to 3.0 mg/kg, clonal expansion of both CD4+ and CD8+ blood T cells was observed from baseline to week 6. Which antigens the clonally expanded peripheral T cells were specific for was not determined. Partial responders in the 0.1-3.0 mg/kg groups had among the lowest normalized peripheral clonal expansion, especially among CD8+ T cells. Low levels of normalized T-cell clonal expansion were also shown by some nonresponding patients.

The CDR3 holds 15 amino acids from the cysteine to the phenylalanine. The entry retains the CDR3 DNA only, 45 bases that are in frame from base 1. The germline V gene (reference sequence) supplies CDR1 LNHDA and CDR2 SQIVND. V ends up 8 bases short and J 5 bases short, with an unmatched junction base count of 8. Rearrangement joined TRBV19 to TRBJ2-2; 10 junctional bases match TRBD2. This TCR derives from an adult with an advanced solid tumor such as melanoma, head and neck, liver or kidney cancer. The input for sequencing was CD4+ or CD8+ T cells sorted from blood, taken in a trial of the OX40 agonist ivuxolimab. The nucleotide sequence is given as TGTGCCAGTCGGACGGCTAGCGGGGGTACCGGGGAGCTGTTTTTT. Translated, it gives CASRTASGGTGELFF.